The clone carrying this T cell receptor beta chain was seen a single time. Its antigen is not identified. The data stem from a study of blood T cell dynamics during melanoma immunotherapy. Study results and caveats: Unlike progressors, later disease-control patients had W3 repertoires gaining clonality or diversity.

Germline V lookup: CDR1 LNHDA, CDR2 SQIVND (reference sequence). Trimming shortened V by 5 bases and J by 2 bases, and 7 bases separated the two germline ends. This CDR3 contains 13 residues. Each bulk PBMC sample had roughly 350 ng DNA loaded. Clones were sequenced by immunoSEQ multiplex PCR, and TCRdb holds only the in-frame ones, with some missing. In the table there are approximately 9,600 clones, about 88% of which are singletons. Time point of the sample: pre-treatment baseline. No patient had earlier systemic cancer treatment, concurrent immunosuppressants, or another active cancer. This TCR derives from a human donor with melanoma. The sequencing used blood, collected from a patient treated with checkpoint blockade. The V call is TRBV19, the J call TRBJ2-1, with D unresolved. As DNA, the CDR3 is TGTGCCAGTAGTTCCGGGCCCTACAATGAGCAGTTCTTC. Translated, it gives CASSSGPYNEQFF.